Listed below are T cell receptor beta chains from one sample, sequenced in a study of early T cells in non-severe SARS-CoV-2 infection. A single record per CDR3 protein comes from TCRdb applying MiXCR to the 5' RACE reads. Among 90,000 to 120,000 distinct CDR3 sequences listed, over 8.5% were seen once. The sequencing input was whole blood. Receptor source: an adult who was a healthcare worker with PCR-confirmed SARS-CoV-2 infection or an uninfected control (not recorded which). CDR3s include the opening cysteine and the closing phenylalanine or tryptophan.

v_call: TRBV11-2; cdr3_length: 16; cdr3_aa: CASSLVARGGADTQYF
v_call: TRBV12-3/TRBV12-4; cdr3_length: 13; cdr3_aa: CASSRATSYEQYF
v_call: TRBV5-1; cdr3_length: 15; cdr3_aa: CASSSRQGGGVEQFF
v_call: TRBV6-1; cdr3_length: 14; cdr3_aa: CASSSGSGANVLTF
v_call: TRBV7-2; cdr3_length: 16; cdr3_aa: CASSSFINDRAYEQYF
v_call: TRBV5-4; cdr3_length: 14; cdr3_aa: CASSLVPLQETQYF
v_call: TRBV28; cdr3_length: 15; cdr3_aa: CASSFVGTGHNEQFF
v_call: TRBV6-1; cdr3_length: 15; cdr3_aa: CASSEGGSSYNEQFF
v_call: TRBV11-2; cdr3_length: 16; cdr3_aa: CASSFKIRGLTYEQYF
v_call: TRBV28; cdr3_length: 14; cdr3_aa: CASKSGGQSYEQYF
v_call: TRBV29-1; cdr3_length: 10; cdr3_aa: CSVAGNGYTF
v_call: TRBV6-6; cdr3_length: 15; cdr3_aa: CASSYWTAGVNEQFF
v_call: TRBV28; cdr3_length: 18; cdr3_aa: CASSSRWPGDSNSGELFF
v_call: TRBV6-5; cdr3_length: 17; cdr3_aa: CASSYRGWGLMNTEAFF
v_call: TRBV6-5; cdr3_length: 16; cdr3_aa: CASSYNYGLMNTEVFF
v_call: TRBV7-8; cdr3_length: 15; cdr3_aa: CAIQLSQAGKDTQYF
v_call: TRBV6-2/TRBV6-3; cdr3_length: 18; cdr3_aa: CASSRTGGEWWIDEAQYF
v_call: TRBV2; cdr3_length: 13; cdr3_aa: CASSGQLNTEAFF
v_call: TRBV29-1; cdr3_length: 12; cdr3_aa: CSVPGPSYEQYF
v_call: TRBV27; cdr3_length: 13; cdr3_aa: CASSYNRGNEQFF
v_call: TRBV7-2; cdr3_length: 15; cdr3_aa: CASSSQGATNEKLFF
v_call: TRBV7-2; cdr3_length: 16; cdr3_aa: CASSLDGRALRGTIYF
v_call: TRBV12-3/TRBV12-4; cdr3_length: 16; cdr3_aa: CATASSGDGIKETQYF
v_call: TRBV7-2; cdr3_length: 16; cdr3_aa: CASSTNWVARLETQYF
v_call: TRBV14; cdr3_length: 13; cdr3_aa: CASSHGRGTEAFF
v_call: TRBV12-3/TRBV12-4; cdr3_length: 13; cdr3_aa: CAGSLTSPYKQYF
v_call: TRBV12-3/TRBV12-4; cdr3_length: 13; cdr3_aa: CASRERDPYEQYF
v_call: TRBV6-1; cdr3_length: 15; cdr3_aa: CASSETPEQNTEAFF
v_call: TRBV7-8; cdr3_length: 15; cdr3_aa: CASSPSTSGSNEQFF
v_call: TRBV6-6; cdr3_length: 17; cdr3_aa: CASRRGLDNRLTDTQYF
v_call: TRBV7-6; cdr3_length: 16; cdr3_aa: CASSPNGLAGGGEQFF
v_call: TRBV11-3; cdr3_length: 13; cdr3_aa: CASSLSGTSEQFF
v_call: TRBV18; cdr3_length: 15; cdr3_aa: CASSPRTGTMGGYTF
v_call: TRBV11-2; cdr3_length: 16; cdr3_aa: CASSPGTGGAYNEQFF
v_call: TRBV15; cdr3_length: 15; cdr3_aa: CATSRLAGVEYEQYF
v_call: TRBV7-6; cdr3_length: 15; cdr3_aa: CASSHGTGTTDTQYF
v_call: TRBV4-1; cdr3_length: 13; cdr3_aa: CASSQGGSTEAFF
v_call: TRBV12-3/TRBV12-4; cdr3_length: 16; cdr3_aa: CASSPSSGRLDNEQFF
v_call: TRBV5-1; cdr3_length: 15; cdr3_aa: CASSQLAGVNNEQFF
v_call: TRBV7-2; cdr3_length: 15; cdr3_aa: CASSFRRGQTDTQYF
v_call: TRBV28; cdr3_length: 12; cdr3_aa: CASSLEHSPQYF
v_call: TRBV10-2; cdr3_length: 14; cdr3_aa: CASRLGLAGVEQYF
v_call: TRBV9; cdr3_length: 15; cdr3_aa: CASSVSGIYTDTQYF
v_call: TRBV20-1; cdr3_length: 15; cdr3_aa: CSARDLGLASHEQFF
v_call: TRBV25-1; cdr3_length: 15; cdr3_aa: CASSGNRGADYGYTF
v_call: TRBV6-5; cdr3_length: 14; cdr3_aa: CTSSYRRLGNEQFF
v_call: TRBV5-1; cdr3_length: 14; cdr3_aa: CASSLVAGTGELFF
v_call: TRBV10-2; cdr3_length: 12; cdr3_aa: CASMRGNTEAFF
v_call: TRBV28; cdr3_length: 13; cdr3_aa: CASSPDRKNIQYF
v_call: TRBV7-2; cdr3_length: 15; cdr3_aa: CASSFLGGGENTIYF
v_call: TRBV19; cdr3_length: 13; cdr3_aa: CASSIGTGQPQHF
v_call: TRBV6-2/TRBV6-3; cdr3_length: 15; cdr3_aa: CASRMGLAEADTQYF
v_call: TRBV7-2; cdr3_length: 16; cdr3_aa: CASSLAAGGVRNEQFF
v_call: TRBV7-2; cdr3_length: 15; cdr3_aa: CASSLIGLETDTQYF
v_call: TRBV3-1; cdr3_length: 16; cdr3_aa: CASSQMTSSGLNEQYF